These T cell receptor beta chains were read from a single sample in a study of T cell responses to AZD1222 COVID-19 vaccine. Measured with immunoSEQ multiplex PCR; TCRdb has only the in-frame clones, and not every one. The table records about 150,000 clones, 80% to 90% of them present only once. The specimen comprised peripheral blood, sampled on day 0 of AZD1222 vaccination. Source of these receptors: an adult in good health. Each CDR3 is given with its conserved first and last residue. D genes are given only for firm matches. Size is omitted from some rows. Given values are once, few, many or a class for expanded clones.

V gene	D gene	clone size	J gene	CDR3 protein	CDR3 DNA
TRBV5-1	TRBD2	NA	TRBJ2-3	CASKLAGYTDTQYF	TGCGCCAGCAAACTAGCGGGGTACACAGATACGCAGTATTTT
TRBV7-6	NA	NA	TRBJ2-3	CASSLVPSSGTDTQYF	TGTGCCAGCAGCTTAGTTCCTAGCTCTGGCACAGATACGCAGTATTTT
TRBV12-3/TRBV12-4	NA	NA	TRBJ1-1	CASYGGRRTEAFF	TGTGCCAGCTATGGGGGCCGGAGGACTGAAGCTTTCTTT
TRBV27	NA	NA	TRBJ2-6	CASSLWRAGANVLTF	TGTGCCAGCAGTTTATGGAGGGCTGGGGCCAACGTCCTGACTTTC
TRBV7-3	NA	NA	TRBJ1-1	CASSPQVGFDTEAFF	TGTGCCAGCAGCCCACAAGTGGGGTTCGACACTGAAGCTTTCTTT
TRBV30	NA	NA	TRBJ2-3	CAWSVLEADTQYF	TGTGCCTGGAGTGTCCTAGAGGCAGATACGCAGTATTTT
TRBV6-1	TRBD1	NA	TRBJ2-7	CASSDTGDSRAYEQYF	TGTGCCAGCAGTGACACAGGGGATAGCAGGGCCTACGAGCAGTACTTC
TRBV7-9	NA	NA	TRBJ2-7	CASSPKGLGYEQYF	TGTGCCAGCAGCCCAAAGGGACTCGGCTACGAGCAGTACTTC
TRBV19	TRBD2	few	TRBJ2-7	CASSISSLASGRAFDEQYF	TGTGCCAGTAGTATAAGTTCCTTGGCTAGCGGGAGGGCCTTCGACGAGCAGTACTTC
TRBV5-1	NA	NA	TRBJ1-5	CASSLSQGQPQHF	TGCGCCAGCTCCCTCAGCCAGGGTCAGCCCCAGCATTTT
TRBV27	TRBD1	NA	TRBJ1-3	CASSLFLGTGPGNTIYF	TGTGCCAGCAGTTTATTTCTTGGGACAGGACCTGGAAACACCATATATTTT
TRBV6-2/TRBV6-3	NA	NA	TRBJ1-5	CASTPVRGSNQPQHF	TGTGCCAGCACCCCCGTCAGGGGATCCAATCAGCCCCAGCATTTT
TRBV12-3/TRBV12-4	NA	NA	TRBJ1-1	CASSFYDNTEAFF	TGTGCCAGCAGTTTTTATGACAACACTGAAGCTTTCTTT
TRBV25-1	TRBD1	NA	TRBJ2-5	CASSPLDRGQETQYF	TGTGCCAGCAGTCCCCTGGACAGGGGGCAGGAGACCCAGTACTTC
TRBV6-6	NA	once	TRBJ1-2	CASRYRGRKGYGYTF	TGTGCCAGCAGATACCGGGGGCGCAAGGGCTATGGCTACACCTTC
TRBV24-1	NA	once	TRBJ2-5	CATSDLRDPDTQYF	TGTGCCACCAGTGATTTGCGCGATCCGGATACCCAGTACTTC
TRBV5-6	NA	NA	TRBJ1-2	CASQVRGFSSGYTF	TGTGCCAGCCAGGTGCGGGGGTTTTCCTCTGGCTACACCTTC
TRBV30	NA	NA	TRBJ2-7	CAWSVGFEQYF	TGTGCCTGGAGTGTGGGGTTCGAGCAGTACTTC
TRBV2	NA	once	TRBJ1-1	CASSSNTEAFF	TGTGCCAGCAGTTCGAACACTGAAGCTTTCTTT
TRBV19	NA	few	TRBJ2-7	CASSLGWDDEQYF	TGTGCCAGTAGCCTAGGTTGGGACGACGAGCAGTACTTC
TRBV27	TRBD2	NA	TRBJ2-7	CASRAGVRREQYF	TGTGCCAGCAGAGCGGGAGTCCGGCGAGAGCAGTACTTC
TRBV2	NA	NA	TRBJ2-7	CASSEFAVSSYEQYF	TGTGCCAGCAGTGAATTTGCGGTAAGCTCCTACGAGCAGTACTTC
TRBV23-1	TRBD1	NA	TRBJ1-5	CASSQSSGIPGQPNSNQPQHF	TGCGCCAGCAGTCAATCGTCCGGAATCCCGGGACAGCCAAATAGCAATCAGCCCCAGCATTTT
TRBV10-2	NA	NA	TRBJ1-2	CASSHSTGGNGYTF	TGCGCCAGCAGTCACAGTACGGGGGGAAACGGCTACACCTTC
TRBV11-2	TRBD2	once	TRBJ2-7	CASSPRTSEQYF	TGTGCCAGCAGCCCGCGGACTAGCGAGCAGTACTTC
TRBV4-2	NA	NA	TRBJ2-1	CASSPHQRSFSSYNEQFF	TGTGCCAGCAGCCCGCACCAGCGTTCCTTCAGCTCCTACAATGAGCAGTTCTTC
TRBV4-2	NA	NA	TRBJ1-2	CASSPPTPVGGYTF	TGTGCCAGCAGCCCGCCAACCCCAGTTGGCGGCTACACCTTC
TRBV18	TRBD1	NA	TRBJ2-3	CASSLRGSSTDTQYF	TGTGCCAGCTCACTCAGGGGGTCGAGCACAGATACGCAGTATTTT
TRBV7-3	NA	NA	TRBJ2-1	CASSQFANNEQFF	TGTGCCAGCAGCCAATTCGCAAACAATGAGCAGTTCTTC
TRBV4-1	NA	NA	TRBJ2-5	CASSPGLQETQYF	TGCGCCAGCAGCCCGGGACTGCAAGAGACCCAGTACTTC
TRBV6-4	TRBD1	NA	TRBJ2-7	CASTDRDNEQYF	TGTGCCAGCACTGACAGGGACAACGAGCAGTACTTC
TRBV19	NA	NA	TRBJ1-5	CASSEDGGGGQPQHF	TGTGCCAGTAGCGAAGATGGAGGAGGCGGTCAGCCCCAGCATTTT